This is a list of T cell receptor beta chains from one sample in a study of blood T cells in healthy people across ages. TCRdb re-derived calls from the 5' RACE reads in MiXCR, one entry per CDR3 protein. The sample records about a million distinct CDR3 sequences, around 48% being singletons. The sample consisted of blood. Receptor source: a man aged 25 to 40 in good health. CDR3s leave out the opening cysteine and the closing phenylalanine or tryptophan. A D gene is named only where the DNA matches it firmly. Rows may omit the clone size; those that give it use once, few, many or a size class.

v_call: TRBV4-1; j_call: TRBJ1-4; clone_size: NA; d_call: NA; cdr3_aa: ASSQEDRSTNEKLF
v_call: TRBV4-3; j_call: TRBJ2-2; clone_size: few; d_call: NA; cdr3_aa: ASSQDLLGELF
v_call: TRBV12-3/TRBV12-4; j_call: TRBJ2-3; clone_size: NA; d_call: TRBD1; cdr3_aa: ASSRKGADTEY
v_call: TRBV7-8; j_call: NA; clone_size: NA; d_call: NA; cdr3_aa: ASSIAPNYEQY
v_call: TRBV6-5; j_call: TRBJ2-1; clone_size: NA; d_call: TRBD2; cdr3_aa: ASSSSGGYEQF
v_call: TRBV6-5; j_call: TRBJ2-7; clone_size: NA; d_call: NA; cdr3_aa: ASSLTEPSSYEQY
v_call: TRBV28; j_call: TRBJ1-2; clone_size: NA; d_call: NA; cdr3_aa: ASSPSSVVAIGYT
v_call: TRBV7-9; j_call: NA; clone_size: NA; d_call: NA; cdr3_aa: ASSPAVDEQY
v_call: TRBV5-1; j_call: TRBJ2-2; clone_size: once; d_call: NA; cdr3_aa: VSSLPGHRNTGELF
v_call: TRBV25-1; j_call: TRBJ2-7; clone_size: NA; d_call: TRBD1; cdr3_aa: AAVGTGGHEQY
v_call: TRBV6-4; j_call: TRBJ2-1; clone_size: few; d_call: TRBD1; cdr3_aa: ASSAEAGQGYNEQF
v_call: TRBV4-1; j_call: TRBJ2-3; clone_size: once; d_call: TRBD1; cdr3_aa: VSSQDGTGPTDTQY
v_call: TRBV3-1; j_call: TRBJ2-7; clone_size: few; d_call: TRBD2; cdr3_aa: ASSSTSGVHEQY
v_call: TRBV6-5; j_call: TRBJ2-7; clone_size: NA; d_call: NA; cdr3_aa: ASSYLRHYEQY
v_call: TRBV4-1; j_call: TRBJ1-2; clone_size: few; d_call: TRBD1; cdr3_aa: ASSQGDRGYGYT
v_call: TRBV6-5; j_call: NA; clone_size: NA; d_call: TRBD1; cdr3_aa: ASRRRQGYNEQY
v_call: TRBV10-3; j_call: TRBJ2-1; clone_size: NA; d_call: NA; cdr3_aa: AIRGRVSSYNEQF